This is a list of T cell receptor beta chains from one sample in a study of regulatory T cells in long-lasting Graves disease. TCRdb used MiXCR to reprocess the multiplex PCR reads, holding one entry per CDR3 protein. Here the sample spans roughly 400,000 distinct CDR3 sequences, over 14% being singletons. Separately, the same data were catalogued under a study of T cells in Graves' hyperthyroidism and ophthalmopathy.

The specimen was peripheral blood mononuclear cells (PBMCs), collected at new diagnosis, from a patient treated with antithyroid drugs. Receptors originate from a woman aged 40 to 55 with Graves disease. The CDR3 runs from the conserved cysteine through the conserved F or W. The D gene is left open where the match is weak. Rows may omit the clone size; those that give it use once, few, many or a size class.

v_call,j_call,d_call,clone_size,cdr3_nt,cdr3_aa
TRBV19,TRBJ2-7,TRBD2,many,TGTGCCAGTAGTATTCACAGCGGGAACCCCTCCTACGAGCAGTACTTC,CASSIHSGNPSYEQYF
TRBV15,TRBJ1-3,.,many,TGTGCCACCAGCACGGGTTTTGGAAACACCATATATTTT,CATSTGFGNTIYF
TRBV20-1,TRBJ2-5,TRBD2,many,TGCAGTGCCACCGGGACTAGCGGAGAGGAGACCCAGTACTTC,CSATGTSGEETQYF
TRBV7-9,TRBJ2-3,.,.,TGTGCCAGCAGCTTTAGTTTTCGGGCAACACAGGGATGGGATACGCAGTATTTT,CASSFSFRATQGWDTQYF
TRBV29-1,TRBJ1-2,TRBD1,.,TGCAGCGTTGAAGGTGCCGGGACAGGAACCTATGGCTACACCTTC,CSVEGAGTGTYGYTF
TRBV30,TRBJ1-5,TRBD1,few,TGTGCCTGGAGCAGGAGGGACAGGCCCAATCAGCCCCAGCATTTT,CAWSRRDRPNQPQHF
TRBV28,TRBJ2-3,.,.,TGTGCCAGCAGTCCGCCAATTCCAGCGGACGTAGGCACAGATACGCAGTATTTT,CASSPPIPADVGTDTQYF
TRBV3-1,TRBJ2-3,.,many,TGTGCCAGCAGCCCTACTAGCCCCCCGGGAGATACGCAGTATTTT,CASSPTSPPGDTQYF
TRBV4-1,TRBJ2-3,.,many,TGCGCCAGCAGCCCTACTAGTAGCGACACAGATACGCAGTATTTT,CASSPTSSDTDTQYF
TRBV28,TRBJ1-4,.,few,TGTGCCAGCAGCGCAGACAGTTCAACTAATGAAAAACTGTTTTTT,CASSADSSTNEKLFF
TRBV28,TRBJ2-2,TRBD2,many,TGTGCCAGCAGTTTGTCAAGCGGGAGGGCCCCCGGGGAGCTGTTTTTT,CASSLSSGRAPGELFF
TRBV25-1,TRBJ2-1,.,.,TGTGCCAGCAGTCGGGGAGATCGACCCTACAATGAGCAGTTCTTC,CASSRGDRPYNEQFF
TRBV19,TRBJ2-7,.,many,TGTGCCAGTAGTATCTCCCCCCTCCACGAGCAGTACTTC,CASSISPLHEQYF
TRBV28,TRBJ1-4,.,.,TGTGCCAGCAGTTTTCTTGGAGAGGACGAAAAACTGTTTTTT,CASSFLGEDEKLFF
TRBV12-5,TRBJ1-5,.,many,TGTGCTAGTGGTTTGGTAAGGAGCCTGGGGAGCAATCAGCCCCAGCATTTT,CASGLVRSLGSNQPQHF
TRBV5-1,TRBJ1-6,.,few,TGCGCCAGCAGCAGTTGGACGGCCAATTCACCCCTCCACTTT,CASSSWTANSPLHF
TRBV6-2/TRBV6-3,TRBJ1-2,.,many,TGTGCCAGCAGTTACGACGGACAGCACTATGGCTACACCTTC,CASSYDGQHYGYTF
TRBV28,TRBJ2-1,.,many,TGTGCCAGCAGTCCCGGGACTTACAATGAGCAGTTCTTC,CASSPGTYNEQFF
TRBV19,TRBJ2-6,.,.,TGTGCCACCTCCGGCACCGGGGCCAACGTCCTGACTTTC,CATSGTGANVLTF
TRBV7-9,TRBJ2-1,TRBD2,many,TGTGCCAGCAGCTTGGGACTAGCGGGTCAGAATGAGCAGTTCTTC,CASSLGLAGQNEQFF
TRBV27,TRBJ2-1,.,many,TGTGCCAGCAGTTTAAGCAGTCCCCTAAATGAGCAGTTCTTC,CASSLSSPLNEQFF
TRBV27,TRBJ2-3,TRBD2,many,TGTGCCAGCAGCCTAGGACTAGCGGGAGTCCCAGATACGCAGTATTTT,CASSLGLAGVPDTQYF
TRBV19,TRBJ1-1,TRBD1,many,TGTGCCAGTAGTATTCCTAGGCTACAGGGGGCAAACACTGAAGCTTTCTTT,CASSIPRLQGANTEAFF
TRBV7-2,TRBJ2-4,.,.,TGTGCCAGCAGCCGGCCGGGGGCCGAGGCCAAAAACATTCAGTACTTC,CASSRPGAEAKNIQYF
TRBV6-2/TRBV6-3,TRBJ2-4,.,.,TGTGCCAGCAGTACGGACAGTGGGAACATTCAGTACTTC,CASSTDSGNIQYF
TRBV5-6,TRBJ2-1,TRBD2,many,TGTGCCAGCAGCTTGCCACTAGCGGGAGTTGGGAATGAGCAGTTCTTC,CASSLPLAGVGNEQFF
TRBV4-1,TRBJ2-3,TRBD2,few,TGCGCCAGCAGCCAAACGATTACGAGGCCTAGCGGTAACACAGATACGCAGTATTTT,CASSQTITRPSGNTDTQYF
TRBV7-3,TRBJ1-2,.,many,TGTGCCAGCAGCTTAACGTCCGGGAATGGCTACACCTTC,CASSLTSGNGYTF
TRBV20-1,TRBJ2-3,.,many,TGCAGTGCTAATGTTGGGGGGATTGGTCCTAGCACAGATACGCAGTATTTT,CSANVGGIGPSTDTQYF
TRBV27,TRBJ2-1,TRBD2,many,TGTGCCAGCAGTTTGGGTAGCGGGACCTCCTACAATGAGCAGTTCTTC,CASSLGSGTSYNEQFF
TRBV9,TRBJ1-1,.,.,TGTGCCAGCAGCGGAGGGGGTGACACTGAAGCTTTCTTT,CASSGGGDTEAFF
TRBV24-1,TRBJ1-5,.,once,TGTGTCACCGCCTCACCCGGGACACCAGAATACGGCAATCAGCCCCAGCATTTT,CVTASPGTPEYGNQPQHF
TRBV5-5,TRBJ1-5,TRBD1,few,TGTGCCAGCAGCTTGGAAGGGGGCGATCAGCCCCAGCATTTT,CASSLEGGDQPQHF
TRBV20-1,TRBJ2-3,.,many,TGCAGTGCTCCCAGGGATAGAGATACGCAGTATTTT,CSAPRDRDTQYF
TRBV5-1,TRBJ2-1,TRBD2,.,TGCGCCAGCAGCCCCGGGACTAGCGGCGATGAGCAGTTCTTC,CASSPGTSGDEQFF
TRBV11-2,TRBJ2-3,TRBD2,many,TGTGCCAGCAGCTTACCGGGACTAGCGGAGTCGGGCACAGATACGCAGTATTTT,CASSLPGLAESGTDTQYF
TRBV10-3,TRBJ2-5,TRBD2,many,TGTGCCATCAGCCCCGGGACTAGCGAGATACAAGAGACCCAGTACTTC,CAISPGTSEIQETQYF
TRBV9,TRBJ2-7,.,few,TGTGCCAGCAGCGTGGGTACATTGGATGAGCAGTACTTC,CASSVGTLDEQYF
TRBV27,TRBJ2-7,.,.,TGTGCCAGCAGCTCCCGGGGAAGTCCGGTCTCCTACGAGCAGTACTTC,CASSSRGSPVSYEQYF
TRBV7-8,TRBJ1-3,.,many,TGTGCCAGCAGCTTAGTCCCCTCTGGAAACACCATATATTTT,CASSLVPSGNTIYF
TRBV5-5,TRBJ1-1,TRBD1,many,TGTGCCAGCAGCCAAGGGGGCCCTACCCCTAAAGCTTTCTTT,CASSQGGPTPKAFF
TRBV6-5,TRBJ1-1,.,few,TGTGCCAGCAGTTACTCTGCTCTGACTGGGTGGGGCACTGAAGCTTTCTTT,CASSYSALTGWGTEAFF
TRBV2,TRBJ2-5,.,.,TGTGCCAGCAGTGGAAGACTAGTAAATGATTTGGGGACCCAGTACTTC,CASSGRLVNDLGTQYF
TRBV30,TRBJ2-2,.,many,TGTGCCTGGAGTGTTAGCGCTCCCGGGGAGCTGTTTTTT,CAWSVSAPGELFF
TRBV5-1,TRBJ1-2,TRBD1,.,TGCGCCAGCAGCTTAGGACAGGGGACGTTTTCGTATGGCTACACCTTC,CASSLGQGTFSYGYTF